The 5 T cell receptor beta chains below were found in one sample sequenced in a study of CD8 T cells in ankylosing spondylitis (dated by TCRdb to 2017 to 2019). Libraries were constructed by 5' RACE. The sequencing machine was an Illumina HiSeq 2500. TCRdb cleaned the public reads at Q25 with fastp, built clones with MiXCR and kept in-frame beta chains. All rows with the same CDR3 protein become a single entry with the most common DNA and genes. The sample includes approximately 220,000 distinct CDR3 sequences, with roughly 25% observed a single time. The ten largest clones represent 5% to 7.5% of the sample. The sequencing sample was made of blood, either unsorted or a sorted T cell fraction (not recorded which). The receptors come from a male donor with ankylosing spondylitis or in good health (not recorded which).

This clonotype has only a few counts. The V and J genes are TRBV5-1 and TRBJ2-7; TRBD1 aligns across 7 bases. V lost 4 bases and J lost 3; bases outside the gene matches: 13. Germline CDR1 SGHRS, CDR2 YFSETQ. The CDR3 has 16 amino acids. The CDR3 DNA follows: TGCGCCAGCAGCCGTTGGGAAAAGGGACAGAGCTACGAGCAGTACTTC. Its translation is CASSRWEKGQSYEQYF.

This clonotype was detected many times. The chain joins TRBV29-1 to TRBJ2-3, with D maybe TRBD2 (6 bases). CDR3 size: 13 residues. Germline lookup yields CDR1 SQVTM and CDR2 ANQGSEA. V lost 3 bases to trimming and J lost 1 base, with 8 bases between them. This chain's CDR3 is CSVDGSGTDTQYF. CDR3 DNA: TGCAGCGTTGACGGGAGTGGCACAGATACGCAGTATTTT.

This clonotype occurred many times. J is TRBJ2-1 and V is TRBV2; D call uncertain. V was pared by 6 bases and J by 3 bases, with 3 bases between. Germline assignment: CDR1 SNHLY and CDR2 FYNNEI. The CDR3 is made up of 11 amino acids. For the CDR3, the DNA is TGTGCCAGCAGCGTCTACAATGAGCAGTTCTTC. Residues: CASSVYNEQFF.

This chain links TRBV5-6 with TRBJ2-6; 7 nucleotides agree with TRBD1. Trimming removed 4 bases from V and 0 bases from J; junction bases left unmatched: 4. The CDR3 is 16 amino acids. Germline loops: CDR1 SGHDT, CDR2 YYEEEE. The CDR3 DNA follows: TGTGCCAGCAGCCCGGGACAGCCCTCTGGGGCCAACGTCCTGACTTTC. It yields the protein CASSPGQPSGANVLTF.

This clonotype was picked up a small number of times. This chain links TRBV5-1 with TRBJ1-1, with D maybe TRBD1 (6 bases). This CDR3 region has 19 residues. V lost 0 bases to trimming and J lost 1 base, with 22 bases between them. Germline V gene data show CDR1 as SGHRS and CDR2 as YFSETQ. CDR3: CASSLAGVFVGTRNTEAFF. The CDR3 region has the DNA TGCGCCAGCAGCTTGGCCGGGGTTTTCGTTGGGACAAGGAACACTGAAGCTTTCTTT.